This TCR beta chain was obtained from a study of control samples from healthy donors and cancer patients. Sequencing used immunoSEQ multiplex PCR; TCRdb keeps in-frame clones, though not all of them. The table has roughly 120,000 clones, approximately 88% seen once; the top ten hold around 40%. The sample comprised blood. The receptor's source is a man in his forties or fifties in good health.

The CDR3: CASKPGRTEQYF. CDR3 DNA sequence: TGTGCCAGTAAACCGGGACGGACCGAGCAGTACTTC. The chain employs TRBV28 and TRBJ2-7, with D possibly called TRBD1 or TRBD2 (5 bases each). Germline assignment: CDR1 MDHEN and CDR2 SYDVKM. V lost 9 bases and J 6 bases, leaving 15 bases between the germline ends. The CDR3 loop spans 12 amino acids.